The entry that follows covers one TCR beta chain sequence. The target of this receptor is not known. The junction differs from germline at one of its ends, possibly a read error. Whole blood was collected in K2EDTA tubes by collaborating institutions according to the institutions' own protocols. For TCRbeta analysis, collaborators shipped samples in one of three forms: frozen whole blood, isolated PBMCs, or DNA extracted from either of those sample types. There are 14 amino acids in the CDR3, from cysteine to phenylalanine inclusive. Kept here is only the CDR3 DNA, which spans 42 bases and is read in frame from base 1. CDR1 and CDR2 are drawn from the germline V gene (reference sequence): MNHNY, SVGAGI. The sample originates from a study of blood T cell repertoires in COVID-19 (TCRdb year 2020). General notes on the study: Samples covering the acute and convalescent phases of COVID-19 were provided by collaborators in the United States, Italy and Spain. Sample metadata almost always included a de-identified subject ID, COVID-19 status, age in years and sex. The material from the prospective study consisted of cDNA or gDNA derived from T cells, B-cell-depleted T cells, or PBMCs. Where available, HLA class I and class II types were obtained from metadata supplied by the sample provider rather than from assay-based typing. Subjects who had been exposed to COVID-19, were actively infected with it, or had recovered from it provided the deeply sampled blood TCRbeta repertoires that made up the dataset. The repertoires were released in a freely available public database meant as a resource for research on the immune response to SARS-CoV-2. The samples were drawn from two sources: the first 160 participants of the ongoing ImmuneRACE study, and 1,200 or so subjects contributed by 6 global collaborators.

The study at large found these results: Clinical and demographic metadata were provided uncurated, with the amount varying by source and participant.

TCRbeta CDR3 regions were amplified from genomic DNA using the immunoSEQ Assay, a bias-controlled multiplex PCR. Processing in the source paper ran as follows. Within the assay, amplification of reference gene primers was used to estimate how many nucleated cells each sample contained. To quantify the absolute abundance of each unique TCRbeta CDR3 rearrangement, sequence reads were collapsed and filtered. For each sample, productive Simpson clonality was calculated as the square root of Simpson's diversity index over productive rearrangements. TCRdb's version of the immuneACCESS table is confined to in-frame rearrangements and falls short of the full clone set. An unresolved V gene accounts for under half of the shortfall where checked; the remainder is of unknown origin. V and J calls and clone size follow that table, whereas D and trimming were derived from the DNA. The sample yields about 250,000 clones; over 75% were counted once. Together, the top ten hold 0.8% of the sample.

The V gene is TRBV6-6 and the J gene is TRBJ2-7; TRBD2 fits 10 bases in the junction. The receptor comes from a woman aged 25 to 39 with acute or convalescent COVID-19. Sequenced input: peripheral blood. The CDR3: CASSHSSGSYEQYF. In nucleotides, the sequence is TGTGCCAGCAGTCACTCTAGCGGGAGTTACGAGCAGTACTTC.